Listed here is a single T cell receptor (beta chain). Its antigen is unidentified. The sample belongs to a study of human T cells and chemical hapten exposure. For the study at large: DPC 0.01% went on the upper back by patch test, with reading at 6 days.

TCRdb recomputed calls from the RACE reads with MiXCR, one row per CDR3 protein. The top ten clones hold 1.7% of a sample with 150,000 or so distinct CDR3 sequences, roughly 15% of them seen once. Noted time point: patch test 1, 2 weeks after DPC sensitization. Treatment indicated: therapeutic diphenylcyclopropenone sensitization with weekly scalp DPC. Patch tests were applied only after blood draws. Blood, whole and unfractionated, served as the source for total RNA extraction. Findings and caveats of the study: With alopecia, donors may have immune responses unlike healthy people's.

This clonotype was obtained from a woman in her thirties with alopecia areata. Some clones in this sample may be carry-over from other donors' samples. The starting material was whole blood, obtained in connection with sensitization to the hapten diphenylcyclopropenone (DPC).

CDR3 bases: TGTGCCAGCAGCTCTACAGGGGGCGGCTTCTACAATGAGCAGTTCTTC. Its translation: CASSSTGGGFYNEQFF. V gene TRBV7-9 combines with J gene TRBJ2-1, with 9 bases fitting TRBD1. The CDR3 is made up of 16 amino acids. Losses at the gene ends were 4 bases for V and 3 bases for J; bases not matched to a gene: 7. Germline lookup yields CDR1 SEHNR and CDR2 FQNEAQ (reference sequence).